One and the same sample provided the 20 T cell receptor beta chains below, sequenced in a study of blood T cell repertoires in COVID-19. TCRdb keeps only in-frame clones here, not all; method: immunoSEQ multiplex PCR. The table lists about 55,000 clones, roughly 90% of them singletons, with about 8.5% in the top ten. The specimen was peripheral blood. The receptor set was obtained from a man aged 60 to 75 with active COVID-19.

The chain joins TRBV5-1 to TRBJ2-1; D perhaps matches TRBD2 (6 bases). Deletions cut 0 bases from V and 6 bases from J, with 10 bases between. The CDR3 length is 14 residues. Germline values: CDR1 SGHRS, CDR2 YFSETQ. This CDR3 is CASSLGGTVNEQFF. CDR3 coding DNA: TGCGCCAGCAGCTTGGGCGGGACTGTCAATGAGCAGTTCTTC.

The rearrangement joins TRBV11-2 to TRBJ2-7; tentatively, D is TRBD1 (5 bases). The CDR3 spans 14 residues. Germline CDR1 reads SGHAT; CDR2 reads FQNNGV. Trimming cost V 6 bases and J 4 bases, with 16 bases left between them. The CDR3 loop reads CASSFSQGRYEQYF. CDR3 nucleotide sequence: TGTGCCAGCAGTTTTTCTCAGGGTCGGTACGAGCAGTACTTC. The variable domain in full, with the rest retrieved from reference TRBV11-2 and TRBJ2-7, is EAGVAQSPRYKIIEKRQSVAFWCNPISGHATLYWYQQILGQGPKLLIQFQNNGVVDDSQLPKDRFSAERLKGVDSTLKIQPAKLEDSAVYLCASSFSQGRYEQYFGPGTRLTVT.

The chain couples TRBV2 to TRBJ1-6, with 10 bases that match TRBD1. There are 14 residues in the CDR3. V gave up 9 bases and J gave up 9 bases; unmatched junction bases: 8. The germline CDR1 and CDR2 sequences are SNHLY and FYNNEI. CDR3 protein: CARNDGTGASPLHF. CDR3 in DNA: TGTGCCAGAAATGACGGGACAGGGGCTTCACCCCTCCACTTT.

The rearrangement uses TRBV2 and TRBJ2-1; 10 bases are shared with TRBD1. The length of the CDR3 is 20 residues. The germline V gene has CDR1 SNHLY and CDR2 FYNNEI. V lost 0 bases, J lost 4 bases, and 15 bases stayed unmatched. The DNA of the CDR3 is TGTGCCAGCAGTGAAGCGGGGACAGGGGCGACGACTAGGAGGTACAATGAGCAGTTCTTC. This gives the protein CASSEAGTGATTRRYNEQFF.

The genes are TRBV12-5 and TRBJ2-1; 8 nucleotides align to TRBD2. CDR1 is LGHNT and CDR2 is FRNRAP in the germline V gene. The junction had 2 bases not matched to a gene; V was cut back by 2 bases and J by 5 bases. The CDR3 extends over 14 amino acids. In DNA form, the CDR3 reads TGTGCTAGTGGTTTGACGGGAGGGGACAATGAGCAGTTCTTC. It is translated as CASGLTGGDNEQFF. Looking up the rest from reference TRBV12-5 and TRBJ2-1 gives the full variable domain: DARVTQTPRHKVTEMGQEVTMRCQPILGHNTVFWYRQTMMQGLELLAYFRNRAPLDDSGMPKDRFSAEMPDATLATLKIQPSEPRDSAVYFCASGLTGGDNEQFFGPGTRLTVL.

This clone was detected once. The genes are TRBV9 and TRBJ2-1; TRBD2 might be the D (6 bases). The CDR3 extends over 15 amino acids. The germline CDR1 and CDR2 sequences are SGDLS and YYNGEE. Trimming removed 4 bases from V and 2 bases from J, with 13 bases in between. CDR3 DNA sequence: TGTGCCAGCAGCCAGGGACTCCCCGCCTACAATGAGCAGTTCTTC. Encoded protein: CASSQGLPAYNEQFF.

This rearrangement joins TRBV30 to TRBJ2-1; 7 bases align to TRBD2. The germline gives CDR1 GTSNPN, CDR2 SVGIG (reference sequence). The CDR3 has 12 residues. V was clipped by 3 bases and J by 7 bases; unmatched bases: 3. The CDR3 here is CAWSGLGNEQFF. CDR3 DNA: TGTGCCTGGAGCGGACTAGGGAATGAGCAGTTCTTC.

The J gene is TRBJ2-7, the V gene TRBV11-2, with a weak D call TRBD2 (6 bases). V was pared by 1 base and J by 1 base, with 11 bases between. Germline V CDR1 and CDR2: SGHAT, FQNNGV. The CDR3 spans 15 residues. Here the CDR3 reads CASSLAGALSYEQYF. For the CDR3, the DNA is TGTGCCAGCAGCTTAGCGGGAGCCTTATCCTACGAGCAGTACTTC.

This clone has just one count. The chain employs TRBV27 and TRBJ2-1; 14 nucleotides line up with TRBD2. This CDR3 has 18 amino acids. Trimming took 4 bases from V and 0 from J; bases not matched to a gene: 5. CDR1 MNHEY and CDR2 SMNVEV come from the germline V gene (reference sequence). CDR3 bases: TGTGCCAGCAGTTCACTCGGGACTAGCGGGAGCTCCTACAATGAGCAGTTCTTC. Amino acids: CASSSLGTSGSSYNEQFF.

This sequence joins TRBV5-1 and TRBJ1-6; TRBD1 matches at 12 bases. The CDR3 loop spans 15 amino acids. CDR1 is SGHRS, CDR2 YFSETQ, per germline. With V trimmed by 3 bases and J by 12 bases, 7 bases remained unmatched. The CDR3 coding sequence is TGCGCCAGCAGCTCTCCCGGGACAGGGGGCAGACCCCTCCACTTT. This codes for CASSSPGTGGRPLHF.

V gene TRBV11-1 combines with J gene TRBJ2-1, with D possibly being TRBD2 (6 bases). Germline V gene data show CDR1 as SGHAT and CDR2 as FQDESV (reference sequence). CDR3 length: 14 residues. V lost 5 bases to trimming and J lost 5 bases, with 13 bases between them. The DNA for the CDR3 is TGTGCCAGCAGCCCGGGACTCGGAGACAATGAGCAGTTCTTC. Translated, it gives CASSPGLGDNEQFF.

This chain links TRBV5-1 with TRBJ2-7; tentative D call: TRBD2 (6 bases). Germline CDR1 is SGHRS and CDR2 is YFSETQ. Trimming pared 1 base from V and 2 bases from J, leaving 13 bases between. The CDR3 consists of 15 residues. The DNA of the CDR3 is TGCGCCAGCAGCTTGCGTGGGAGGACAACCTACGAGCAGTACTTC. This codes for CASSLRGRTTYEQYF.

This clone was seen just once. The genes are TRBV19 and TRBJ2-7, with 9 bases fitting TRBD1. The J segment lost 5 bases and the V segment lost 8 bases, leaving 4 bases of the junction unmatched. The CDR3 sequence is 12 residues long. Germline lookup yields CDR1 LNHDA and CDR2 SQIVND (reference sequence). This CDR3 reads CASGDRAHEQYF. The DNA for the CDR3 is TGTGCCAGTGGGGACAGGGCCCACGAGCAGTACTTC.

The V and J genes are TRBV5-1 and TRBJ2-3; TRBD2 agrees at 13 bases. Germline CDR1 and CDR2: SGHRS and YFSETQ. V shed 5 bases and J 3 bases; nucleotides not matched to a gene: 12. The CDR3 consists of 18 residues. CDR3 DNA: TGCGCCAGCAGACCGAGGGGACTAGCGGGAACGCTAACAGATACGCAGTATTTT. It encodes CASRPRGLAGTLTDTQYF.

Written as DNA, the CDR3 is TGTGCCAGCAGCCAAGAAATAGCGGCTACGGGGGTGGGTGAGCAGTTCTTC. This translates into CASSQEIAATGVGEQFF. The V and J genes are TRBV3-1 (or the pseudogene TRBV3-2) and TRBJ2-1; a weak D match, TRBD2 (6 bases). The V and J ends lost 0 bases and 9 bases respectively, with 21 bases between them. Germline V gene data show CDR1 as LGHDT and CDR2 as YNNKEL (reference sequence). This CDR3 has 17 residues.

The V call is TRBV7-9, the J call TRBJ2-1, with TRBD2 identical over 14 bases. V was clipped by 5 bases and J by 2 bases; unmatched bases: 5. Germline V gene lookup returns CDR1 SEHNR and CDR2 FQNEAQ (reference sequence). This CDR3 is built from 17 residues. As DNA, the CDR3 is TGTGCCAGCAGCCCCGGGACTAGCGGGAGCGCCTACAATGAGCAGTTCTTC. This translates into CASSPGTSGSAYNEQFF.

The chain combines TRBV29-1 with TRBJ2-1, with TRBD2 matching over 9 bases. CDR3 length equals 15 residues. Germline trimming cut 6 bases from V and 7 bases from J; bases unmatched to any gene: 13. Per germline, CDR1 SQVTM and CDR2 ANQGSEA. The CDR3 region is CSVAHLAGVRNEQFF. In nucleotides, the CDR3 is TGCAGCGTCGCACACTTAGCGGGAGTTAGAAATGAGCAGTTCTTC.

The V and J genes are TRBV7-6 and TRBJ1-4, with 7 bases that match TRBD1. CDR3 length: 14 residues. V was clipped by 1 base and J by 8 bases; unmatched bases: 4. From germline, CDR1 is SGHVS and CDR2 FNYEAQ. The CDR3 spells CASSLGQGGEKLFF. The CDR3, as DNA: TGTGCCAGCAGCTTAGGGCAGGGGGGAGAAAAACTGTTTTTT. Together with reference TRBV7-6 and TRBJ1-4, the CDR3 gives the full variable domain: GAGVSQSPRYKVTKRGQDVALRCDPISGHVSLYWYRQALGQGPEFLTYFNYEAQQDKSGLPNDRFSAERPEGSISTLTIQRTEQRDSAMYRCASSLGQGGEKLFFGSGTQLSVL.

The CDR3 is CASSQERFLAGENEQFF. The CDR3 nucleotides are TGTGCCAGCAGCCAAGAGAGGTTCCTAGCGGGAGAGAATGAGCAGTTCTTC. The chain joins TRBV3-1 (or the pseudogene TRBV3-2) to TRBJ2-1; 10 bases match TRBD2. The CDR3 extends over 17 amino acids. Per germline, CDR1 LGHDT and CDR2 YNNKEL (reference sequence). After removal of 0 bases from V and 7 bases from J, the junction contained 9 bases not matched to a gene.

The CDR3 spells CASSRFSGLLPSNTQYF. The CDR3 nucleotides read TGTGCCAGCAGCCGCTTTAGCGGGCTACTCCCCTCAAATACGCAGTATTTT. This chain connects TRBV14 to TRBJ2-3, with 7 bases lining up with TRBD2. The CDR3 is made up of 17 amino acids. The V and J ends lost 4 bases and 7 bases, in that order; junction bases with no gene match: 17. The germline V gene encodes CDR1 SGHDN and CDR2 FVKESK.